This is a list of T cell receptor beta chains from one sample in a study of blood T cell repertoires in COVID-19. Method: immunoSEQ multiplex PCR; TCRdb's copy keeps in-frame clones and lacks some. The data show about 200,000 clones, with roughly 90% seen just once and roughly 2% held by the top ten. Sample: peripheral blood. The source is a middle-aged man with active or convalescent COVID-19. CDR3s include the opening cysteine and the closing phenylalanine or tryptophan. The order of the fields is V gene, D gene, CDR3 length, CDR3 protein. D genes are given only for firm matches.

TRBV6-5 . 13 CASSRVRTDTQYF
TRBV4-1 TRBD2 14 CASSPMEREYEQYF
TRBV29-1 TRBD2 15 CSVLGGGTRPYEQYF
TRBV29-1 TRBD1 15 CSVGFRQGSYNEQFF
TRBV27 TRBD1 15 CASSPRQGARTEAFF
TRBV19 TRBD2 12 CASSTSLVEQFF
TRBV28 . 14 CASRPGTFNSPLHF
TRBV18 TRBD2 15 CASSLTSGMYNEQFF
TRBV3-1/TRBV3-2 . 13 CASSPSRGDSYTF
TRBV28 . 11 CASSQIYGYTF
TRBV3-1/TRBV3-2 . 14 CASSQAGSNYGYTF
TRBV19 TRBD2 17 CASSIPGLAVAKNIQYF
TRBV6-1 . 15 CASSEIGGEGSPLHF
TRBV5-1 TRBD1 14 CASRPAGTDSPLHF
TRBV5-1 . 14 CASSLRTASYEQYF
TRBV28 TRBD1 14 CASTSTGKIYGYTF
TRBV6-5 . 13 CASTNGGNQPQHF
TRBV5-4 . 17 CASSHPRKGVGTGELFF
TRBV5-8 TRBD1 17 CASSPGTGAHSSEKLFF
TRBV5-1 . 16 CASSLSPPGLNEKLFF
TRBV27 TRBD1 15 CASSVTGGWNTEAFF
TRBV19 . 12 CASRQGFQPQHF
TRBV28 TRBD1 13 CASRDRVTYEQYF
TRBV7-3 . 14 CASSSGLDGDEQFF
TRBV5-8 . 14 CASSTYMGQLEQYF
TRBV5-1 TRBD1 15 CASSLDRGLSYEQYF
TRBV19 TRBD1 16 CASSSKPGQGNYGYTF
TRBV5-5 . 13 CASSFRDWDGYTF
TRBV2 . 15 CASSGDRYAGSTIYF
TRBV18 . 17 CASSPRAGIVLVPPQHF
TRBV7-9 TRBD1 14 CASSSGQGKYGYTF
TRBV28 . 14 CATFQRLTYNEQFF
TRBV24-1 . 17 CAIVTATDLPSTDTQYF
TRBV30 . 14 CAWSEGSIQEKLFF
TRBV30 . 13 CAWSVRGDQPQHF
TRBV19 TRBD2 14 CASTLRLAVGELFF
TRBV4-1 TRBD2 20 CASSQAWTGRLAGRTDTQYF
TRBV28 . 15 CASSLDPQGFRPQHF
TRBV5-1 . 16 CASSLGMSDLDRKAFF
TRBV29-1 . 13 CSVVGGATDTQYF